Listed below are T cell receptor beta chains from one sample, sequenced in a study of blood T cells in healthy people across ages. TCRdb passed the 5' RACE reads through MiXCR, listing each CDR3 protein once. The sample contains 600,000 to 800,000 distinct CDR3 sequences, approximately 21% of which appear only once. The sample comprised blood. The receptors here all came from an older man in good health. Each CDR3 is given with its conserved first and last residue. A D gene is named only where the DNA matches it firmly. Part of the rows lack a size; the others show once, few, many or a class for expanded clones.

V gene	clone size	D gene	J gene	CDR3 DNA	CDR3 protein
TRBV29-1	many	NA	TRBJ2-7	TGCAGCGTTGTTCGGCAGGAGTCCTACGAGCAGTACTTC	CSVVRQESYEQYF
TRBV7-8	NA	NA	TRBJ1-5	TGTGCCAGCAGCTTAGCGGGGCAGAATCCTAATCAGCCCCGGCATTTT	CASSLAGQNPNQPRHF
TRBV20-1	NA	NA	TRBJ2-1	TGCAGTGCTAGAGTTACAGGCGGGTCCGGCACGAGCTCCTACAATGAGCAGTTCTTC	CSARVTGGSGTSSYNEQFF
TRBV27	few	TRBD2	TRBJ2-2	TGTGCCAGCAGTTTACAAGCGGGAGGAACCGGGGAGCTGTTTTTT	CASSLQAGGTGELFF
TRBV20-1	NA	TRBD2	TRBJ2-5	TGCAGTGCTACCTCCCATACTAGCGGGAGCTTAAAGACCCAGTACTTC	CSATSHTSGSLKTQYF
TRBV28	many	TRBD1	TRBJ2-7	TGTGCCAGCAACCAGGGGGTCTACGAGCAGTACTTC	CASNQGVYEQYF
TRBV6-2/TRBV6-3	NA	NA	TRBJ2-1	TGTGCCAGCAGTCACCAGCTAAACAATGAGCAGTTCTTC	CASSHQLNNEQFF
TRBV20-1	few	TRBD2	TRBJ2-3	TGCAGTGCTAGCCGGACTAGCGGGAGGTCAGATACGCAGTATTTT	CSASRTSGRSDTQYF
TRBV6-1	NA	TRBD2	TRBJ2-1	TGTGCCAGCAGTCCATTAGCGGGAGGGCTTCCCTACAATGAGCAGTTCTTC	CASSPLAGGLPYNEQFF
TRBV4-3	NA	TRBD2	TRBJ2-3	TGCGCCAGCAGCCAAGGGCCTAGCGGGATTCAAGCAGATACGCAGTATTTT	CASSQGPSGIQADTQYF
TRBV10-3	few	TRBD1	TRBJ1-1	TGTGCCATCAAAGAAATAACAGGGGGCGCGAACACTGAAGCTTTCTTT	CAIKEITGGANTEAFF
TRBV6-5	few	NA	TRBJ2-2	TGTGCCAGCAGATTACAGCCGAACACCGGGGAGCTGTTTTTT	CASRLQPNTGELFF
TRBV29-1	NA	NA	TRBJ2-3	TGCAGCGTAGGAGACAAAGGCGATACGCAGTATTTT	CSVGDKGDTQYF
TRBV7-9	few	TRBD1	TRBJ1-1	TGTGCCAGCAGCCCCGGGACAGGGAAAACTGAAGCTTTCTTT	CASSPGTGKTEAFF
TRBV3-1	NA	NA	TRBJ1-2	TGTGCCAGCAGCGACCAAGCCCGGAGGTTGGGCTACACCTTC	CASSDQARRLGYTF
TRBV7-2	NA	NA	TRBJ2-7	TGTGCCAGCAGCTTAGTTTTGTCCGACGAGCAGTACTTC	CASSLVLSDEQYF
TRBV18	NA	TRBD1	TRBJ2-7	TGTGCCAGCTCATCGGACAGGGACAGGTGCGAGCAGTACTTC	CASSSDRDRCEQYF
TRBV7-2	NA	NA	TRBJ2-3	TGTGCCAGCAGCTTAAACGGGGATACGCAGTATTTT	CASSLNGDTQYF
TRBV7-9	NA	NA	TRBJ1-3	TGTGCCAGCAGACGGGACCCGGGGAACACCATATATTTT	CASRRDPGNTIYF
TRBV7-2	NA	NA	TRBJ1-5	TGTGCCAGCAGGGTCGAGGGCTCGGGACAGCCCCAGCATTTT	CASRVEGSGQPQHF
TRBV20-1	few	TRBD1	TRBJ1-4	TGCAGTGCGACCGGGACAGGGACTGAAAAACTGTTTTTT	CSATGTGTEKLFF
TRBV13	NA	TRBD2	TRBJ2-1	TGTGCCAGCAGCTCGGGGACTAGCGGGACCAATGAGCAGTTCTTC	CASSSGTSGTNEQFF
TRBV20-1	NA	TRBD2	TRBJ2-2	TGCAGTGCTAGAGTAGCGGGAATGAACACCGGGGAGCTGTTTTTT	CSARVAGMNTGELFF
TRBV4-2	few	NA	TRBJ2-1	TGTGCCAGCAGCACCCTAGCAAATGAGCAGTTCTTC	CASSTLANEQFF
TRBV6-6	few	NA	TRBJ2-1	TGTGCCAGCAGTTACGGGGGGTCGGCCAATGAGCAGTTCTTC	CASSYGGSANEQFF
TRBV20-1	NA	NA	TRBJ2-7	TGCAGTGCTAGAGATGGGTCCTCCGCGGCGGGCGAGCAGTACTTC	CSARDGSSAAGEQYF
TRBV7-3	few	TRBD2	TRBJ2-1	TGTGCCAGCAGCTCACGACTAGCGGGAGTTCGCAATGAGCAGTTCTTC	CASSSRLAGVRNEQFF
TRBV10-3	few	NA	TRBJ2-3	TGTGCCATCGCGGCGGCCCCCACAGATACGCAGTATTTT	CAIAAAPTDTQYF
TRBV15	NA	TRBD1	TRBJ1-6	TGTGCCACCAGCAGTACAGGGGGTAATTCACCCCTCCACTTT	CATSSTGGNSPLHF
TRBV5-5	NA	NA	TRBJ2-3	TGTGCCAGCAGCTCGGGGACACTGAGCACAGATACGCAGTATTTT	CASSSGTLSTDTQYF
TRBV7-4	NA	TRBD1	TRBJ2-4	TGTGCCAGCAGCGACAGGGGATCCAAAAACATTCAGTACTTC	CASSDRGSKNIQYF
TRBV30	few	NA	TRBJ2-1	TGTGCCTGGAGTGTTCCCAGGGACCCCTACAATGAGCAGTTCTTC	CAWSVPRDPYNEQFF
TRBV12-3/TRBV12-4	NA	NA	TRBJ2-3	TGTGCCAGCAGTTTATCAGGGGTTAAAACAGATACGCAGTATTTT	CASSLSGVKTDTQYF
TRBV19	NA	NA	TRBJ1-1	TGTGCCAGTAGTTCCCGGGCTTCGAACACTGAAGCTTTCTTT	CASSSRASNTEAFF